This T cell receptor beta chain derives from a study of cytomegalovirus exposure and HLA in healthy donors. Findings and caveats of the study: Per a later analysis, about 15,000 TCR beta sequences showed association with HLA alleles at 0.05 false discovery rate. CMV antigen specificity of three CMV-associated chains was confirmed in vitro. In an earlier analysis, in 540 or so donors, most V segments appeared productive either ~87% or ~30% of the time.

PCR was performed using 60 Vbeta and 13 Jbeta primers. The authors' processing: It was a later analysis that counted tens of millions of unique TCR beta chains, of which some 9.9 million were shared. This table comes from immunoSEQ multiplex PCR, and its TCRdb copy is limited to in-frame clones, with some not included. That table is the source of V, J and clone size, and D and trimming were worked out from the DNA. Of around 150,000 clones listed, more than 65% are singletons. CDR1 and CDR2 from the germline V gene are MDHEN and SYDVKM. The V and J ends lost 5 bases and 2 bases, in that order; junction bases with no gene match: 0. There are 14 residues in the CDR3. In regard to this clone: Its target is unknown.

Material for sequencing was PBMCs. The chain uses TRBV28 and TRBJ2-2; 9 bases are a match to TRBD1. The TCR originated in a man aged 25-45 years in good health and CMV-seropositive. The CDR3 nucleotides are TGTGCCAGCAGTACAGGGGGCAACACCGGGGAGCTGTTTTTT. Amino acid sequence: CASSTGGNTGELFF.